This T cell receptor (beta chain) was recovered during a study of cytomegalovirus exposure and HLA in healthy donors. In the PCR, 60 Vbeta and 13 Jbeta primers were used. Sequencing was performed with immunoSEQ multiplex PCR; in TCRdb, only in-frame clones are kept and a portion is missing. The data contain some 180,000 clones, roughly 13% of them singletons. V lost 1 base and J 6 bases, leaving 11 bases between the germline ends. The CDR3 is 14 residues long. CDR1 is SEHNR and CDR2 is FQNEAQ in the germline V gene (reference sequence). What was sequenced was PBMCs. The TCR was taken from a man between 45 and 60 years old in good health and CMV-seropositive. V and J are TRBV7-9 and TRBJ2-3; tentatively, D is TRBD1 (5 bases). The CDR3 DNA is TGTGCCAGCAGCTTAGAGGGGTCCTGGGATACGCAGTATTTT. It encodes CASSLEGSWDTQYF.